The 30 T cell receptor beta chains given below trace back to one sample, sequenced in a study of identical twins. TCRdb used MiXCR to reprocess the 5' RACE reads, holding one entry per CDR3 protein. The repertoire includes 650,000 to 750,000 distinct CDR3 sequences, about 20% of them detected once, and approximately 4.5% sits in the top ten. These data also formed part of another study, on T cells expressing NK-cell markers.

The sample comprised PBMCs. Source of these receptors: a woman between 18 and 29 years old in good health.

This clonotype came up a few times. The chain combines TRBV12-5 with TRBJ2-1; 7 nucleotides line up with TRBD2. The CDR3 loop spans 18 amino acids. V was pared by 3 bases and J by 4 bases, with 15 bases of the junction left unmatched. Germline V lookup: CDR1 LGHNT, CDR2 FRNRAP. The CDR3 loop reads CASGFRSSGGSPYNEQFF. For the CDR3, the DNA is TGTGCTAGTGGTTTCAGATCTAGCGGCGGGAGCCCATACAATGAGCAGTTCTTC. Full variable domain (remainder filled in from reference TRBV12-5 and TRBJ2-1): DARVTQTPRHKVTEMGQEVTMRCQPILGHNTVFWYRQTMMQGLELLAYFRNRAPLDDSGMPKDRFSAEMPDATLATLKIQPSEPRDSAVYFCASGFRSSGGSPYNEQFFGPGTRLTVL.

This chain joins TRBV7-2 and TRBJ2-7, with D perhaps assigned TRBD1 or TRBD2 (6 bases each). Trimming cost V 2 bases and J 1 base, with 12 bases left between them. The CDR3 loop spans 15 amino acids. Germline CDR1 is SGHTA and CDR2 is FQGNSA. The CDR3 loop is CASSLRGTDSYEQYF. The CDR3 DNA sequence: TGTGCCAGCAGCTTAAGGGGGACTGATTCCTACGAGCAGTACTTC.

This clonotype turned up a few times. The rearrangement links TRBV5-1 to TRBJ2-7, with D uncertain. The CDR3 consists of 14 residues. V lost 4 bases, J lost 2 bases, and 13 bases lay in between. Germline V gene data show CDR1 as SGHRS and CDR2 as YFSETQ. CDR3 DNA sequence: TGCGCCAGCAGCCGTCAGGAAACCACCTACGAGCAGTACTTC. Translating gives CASSRQETTYEQYF.

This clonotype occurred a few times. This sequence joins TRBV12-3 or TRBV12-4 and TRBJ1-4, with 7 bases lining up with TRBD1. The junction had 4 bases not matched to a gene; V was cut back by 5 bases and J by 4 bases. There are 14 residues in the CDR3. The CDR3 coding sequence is TGTGCCAGCAGTAGACAGGGCCTTAATGAAAAACTGTTTTTT. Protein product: CASSRQGLNEKLFF.

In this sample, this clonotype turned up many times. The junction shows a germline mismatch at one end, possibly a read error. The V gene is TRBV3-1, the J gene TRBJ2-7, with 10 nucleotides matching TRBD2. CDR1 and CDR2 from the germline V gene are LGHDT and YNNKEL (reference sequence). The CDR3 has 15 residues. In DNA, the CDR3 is TGTGCCAGCAGCCCACTTGTGGGACTAGCGCACGAGCGGTACTTC. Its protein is CASSPLVGLAHERYF.

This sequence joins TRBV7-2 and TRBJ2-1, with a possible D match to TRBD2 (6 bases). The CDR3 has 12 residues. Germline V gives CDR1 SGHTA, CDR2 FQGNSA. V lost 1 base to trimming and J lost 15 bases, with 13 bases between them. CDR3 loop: CASSLEATGGFF. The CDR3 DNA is TGTGCCAGCAGCTTAGAGGCCACCGGGGGGTTCTTC.

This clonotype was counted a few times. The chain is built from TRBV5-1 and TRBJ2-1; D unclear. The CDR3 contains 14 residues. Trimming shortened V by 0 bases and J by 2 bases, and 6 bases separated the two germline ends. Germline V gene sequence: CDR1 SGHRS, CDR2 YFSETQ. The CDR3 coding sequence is TGCGCCAGCAGCTTGGATTTGACCTACAATGAGCAGTTCTTC. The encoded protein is CASSLDLTYNEQFF.

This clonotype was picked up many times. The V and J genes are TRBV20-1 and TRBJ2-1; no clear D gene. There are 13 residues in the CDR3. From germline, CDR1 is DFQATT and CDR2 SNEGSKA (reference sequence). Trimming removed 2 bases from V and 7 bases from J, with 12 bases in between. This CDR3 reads CSARNSPRNEQFF. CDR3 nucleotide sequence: TGCAGTGCTAGAAACAGCCCCCGTAATGAGCAGTTCTTC.

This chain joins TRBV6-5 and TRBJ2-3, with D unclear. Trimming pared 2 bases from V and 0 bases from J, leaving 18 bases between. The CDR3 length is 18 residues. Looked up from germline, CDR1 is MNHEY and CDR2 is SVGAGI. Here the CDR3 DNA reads TGTGCCAGCAGTTACAGGGTTTGGCAGAAATCTAGCACAGATACGCAGTATTTT. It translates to CASSYRVWQKSSTDTQYF.

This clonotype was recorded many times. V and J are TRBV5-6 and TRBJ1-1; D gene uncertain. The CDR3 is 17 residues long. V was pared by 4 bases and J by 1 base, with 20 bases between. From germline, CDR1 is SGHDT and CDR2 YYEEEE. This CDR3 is CASSTPNKRATNTEAFF. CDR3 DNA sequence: TGTGCCAGCAGCACCCCAAATAAACGGGCCACGAACACTGAAGCTTTCTTT.

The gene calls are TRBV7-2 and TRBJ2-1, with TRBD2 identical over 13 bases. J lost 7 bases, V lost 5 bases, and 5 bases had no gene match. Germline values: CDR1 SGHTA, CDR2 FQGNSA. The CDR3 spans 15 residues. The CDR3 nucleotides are TGTGCCAGCAGCCTACTAGCGGGAGGGTGGAATGAGCAGTTCTTC. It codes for CASSLLAGGWNEQFF.

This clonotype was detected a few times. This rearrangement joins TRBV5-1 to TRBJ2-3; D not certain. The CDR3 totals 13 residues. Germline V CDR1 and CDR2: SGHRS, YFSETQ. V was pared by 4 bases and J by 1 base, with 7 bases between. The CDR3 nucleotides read TGCGCCAGCAGCACGTCGGGCACAGATACGCAGTATTTT. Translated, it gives CASSTSGTDTQYF.

As DNA, the CDR3 is TGTGCCAGCAGTTTAGCGAAACAGGGGGGGGACGAGCAGTACTTC. Residues: CASSLAKQGGDEQYF. This chain uses TRBV12-3 or TRBV12-4 with TRBJ2-7, with D maybe TRBD1 (8 bases). The CDR3 spans 15 residues. Trimming pared 0 bases from V and 5 bases from J, leaving 14 bases between.

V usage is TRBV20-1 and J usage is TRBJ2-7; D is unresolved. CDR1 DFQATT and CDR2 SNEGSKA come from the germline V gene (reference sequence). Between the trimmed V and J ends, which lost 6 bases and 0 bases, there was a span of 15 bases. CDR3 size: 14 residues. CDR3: CSARPATHSYEQYF. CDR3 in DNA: TGCAGTGCGAGACCGGCAACCCACTCCTACGAGCAGTACTTC.

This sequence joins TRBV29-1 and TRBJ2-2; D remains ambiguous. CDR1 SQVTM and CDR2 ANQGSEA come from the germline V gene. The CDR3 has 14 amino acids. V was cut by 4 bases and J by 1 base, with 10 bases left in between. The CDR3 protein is CSVALQRNTGELFF. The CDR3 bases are TGCAGCGTTGCTCTACAGAGGAACACCGGGGAGCTGTTTTTT.

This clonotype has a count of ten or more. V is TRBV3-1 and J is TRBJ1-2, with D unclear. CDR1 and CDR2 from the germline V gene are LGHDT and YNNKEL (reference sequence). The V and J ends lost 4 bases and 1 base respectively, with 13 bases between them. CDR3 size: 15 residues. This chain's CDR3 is CASSPKITGNYGYTF. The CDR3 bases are TGTGCCAGCAGCCCTAAAATCACCGGTAACTATGGCTACACCTTC. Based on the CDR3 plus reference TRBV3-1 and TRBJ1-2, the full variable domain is DTAVSQTPKYLVTQMGNDKSIKCEQNLGHDTMYWYKQDSKKFLKIMFSYNNKELIINETVPNRFSPKSPDKAHLNLHINSLELGDSAVYFCASSPKITGNYGYTFGSGTRLTVV.

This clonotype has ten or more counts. CDR3 sequence reads: CASSYRGGEQYF. CDR3 sequence (DNA): TGTGCCAGCAGTTATAGGGGGGGCGAGCAGTACTTC. The rearrangement joins TRBV6-5 to TRBJ2-7; perhaps TRBD2 as D (7 bases). This CDR3 has 12 amino acids. Trimming took 3 bases from V and 6 from J, leaving 9 bases between them. Looked up from germline, CDR1 is MNHEY and CDR2 is SVGAGI.

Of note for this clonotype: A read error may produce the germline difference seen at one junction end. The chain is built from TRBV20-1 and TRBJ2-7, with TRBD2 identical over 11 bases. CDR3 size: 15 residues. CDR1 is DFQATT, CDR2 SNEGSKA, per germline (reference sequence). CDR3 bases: TGCAGTGCTGGGGATGGTGCTAGCGGGAGGTACGAGCATTACTTC. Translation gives CSAGDGASGRYEHYF.

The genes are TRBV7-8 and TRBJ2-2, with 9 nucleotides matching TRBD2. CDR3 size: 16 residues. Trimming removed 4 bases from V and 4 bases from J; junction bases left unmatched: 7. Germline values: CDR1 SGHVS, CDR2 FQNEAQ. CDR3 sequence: CASSSTSGTTTGELFF. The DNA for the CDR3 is TGTGCCAGCAGCTCGACTAGCGGAACAACCACCGGGGAGCTGTTTTTT.

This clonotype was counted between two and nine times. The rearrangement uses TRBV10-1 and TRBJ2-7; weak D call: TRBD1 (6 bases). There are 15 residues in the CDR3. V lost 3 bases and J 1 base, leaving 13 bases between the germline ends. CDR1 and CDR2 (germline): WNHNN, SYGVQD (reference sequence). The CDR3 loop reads CASSDGTSGSYEQYF. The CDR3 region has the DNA TGCGCCAGCAGTGACGGGACATCAGGATCCTACGAGCAGTACTTC.

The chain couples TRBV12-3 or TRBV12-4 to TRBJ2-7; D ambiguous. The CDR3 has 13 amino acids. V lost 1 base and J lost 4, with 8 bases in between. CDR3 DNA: TGTGCCAGCAGTTTAGTCTCGATTTACGAGCAGTACTTC. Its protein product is CASSLVSIYEQYF.

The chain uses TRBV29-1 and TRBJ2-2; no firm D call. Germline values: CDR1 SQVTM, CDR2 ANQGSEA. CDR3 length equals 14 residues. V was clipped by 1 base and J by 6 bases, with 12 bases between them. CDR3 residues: CSVEAPQNSGELFF. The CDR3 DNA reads TGCAGCGTTGAAGCCCCACAGAATTCCGGGGAGCTGTTTTTT.

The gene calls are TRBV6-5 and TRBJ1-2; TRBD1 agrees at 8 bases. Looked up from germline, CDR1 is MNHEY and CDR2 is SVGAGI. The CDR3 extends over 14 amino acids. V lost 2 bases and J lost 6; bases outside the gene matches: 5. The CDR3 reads CASSYQTGGDGYTF. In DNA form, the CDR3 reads TGTGCCAGCAGTTACCAAACAGGGGGAGATGGCTACACCTTC.

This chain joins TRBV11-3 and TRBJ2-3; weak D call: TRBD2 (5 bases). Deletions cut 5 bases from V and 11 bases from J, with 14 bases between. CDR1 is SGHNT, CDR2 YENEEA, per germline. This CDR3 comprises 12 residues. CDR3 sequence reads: CASSPFGGEQYF. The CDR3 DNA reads TGTGCCAGCAGCCCCTTTGGAGGAGAGCAGTATTTT.

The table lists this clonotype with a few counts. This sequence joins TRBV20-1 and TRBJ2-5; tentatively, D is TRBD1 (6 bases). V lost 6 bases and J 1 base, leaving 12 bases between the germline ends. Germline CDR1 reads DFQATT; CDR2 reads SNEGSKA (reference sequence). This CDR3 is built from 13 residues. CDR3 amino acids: CSANWGLQETQYF. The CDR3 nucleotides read TGCAGTGCGAACTGGGGGCTCCAAGAGACCCAGTACTTC.

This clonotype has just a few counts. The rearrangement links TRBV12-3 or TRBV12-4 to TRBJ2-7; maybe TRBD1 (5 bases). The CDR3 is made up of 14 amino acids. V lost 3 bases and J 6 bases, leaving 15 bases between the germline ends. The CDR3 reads CASSFGQGGSEQYF. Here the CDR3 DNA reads TGTGCCAGCAGTTTTGGGCAGGGCGGCTCCGAGCAGTACTTC.

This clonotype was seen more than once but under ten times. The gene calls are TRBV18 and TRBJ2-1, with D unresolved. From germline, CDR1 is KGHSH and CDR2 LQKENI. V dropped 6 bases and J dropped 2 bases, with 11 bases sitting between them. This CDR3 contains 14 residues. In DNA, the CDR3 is TGTGCCAGCTCCAACCAAGGGACCTACAATGAGCAGTTCTTC. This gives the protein CASSNQGTYNEQFF. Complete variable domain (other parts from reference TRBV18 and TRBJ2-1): NAGVMQNPRHLVRRRGQEARLRCSPMKGHSHVYWYRQLPEEGLKFMVYLQKENIIDESGMPKERFSAEFPKEGPSILRIQQVVRGDSAAYFCASSNQGTYNEQFFGPGTRLTVL.

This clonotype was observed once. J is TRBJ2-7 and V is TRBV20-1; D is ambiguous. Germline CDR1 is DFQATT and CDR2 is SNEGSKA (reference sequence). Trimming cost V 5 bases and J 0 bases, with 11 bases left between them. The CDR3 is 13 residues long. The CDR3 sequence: CSAFLRSSYEQYF. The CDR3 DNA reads TGCAGTGCTTTTCTCAGGAGCTCCTACGAGCAGTACTTC.

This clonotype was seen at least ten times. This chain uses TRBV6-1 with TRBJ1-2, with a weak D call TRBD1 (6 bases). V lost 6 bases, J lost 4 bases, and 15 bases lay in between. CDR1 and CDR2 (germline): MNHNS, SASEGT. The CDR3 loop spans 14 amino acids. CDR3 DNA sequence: TGTGCCAGCAGCGGAGGGGGTGCCGGCTATGGCTACACCTTC. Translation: CASSGGGAGYGYTF.

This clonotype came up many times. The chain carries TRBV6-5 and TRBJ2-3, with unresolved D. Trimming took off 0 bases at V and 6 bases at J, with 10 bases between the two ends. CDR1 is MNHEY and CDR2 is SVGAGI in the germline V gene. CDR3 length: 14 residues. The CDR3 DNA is TGTGCCAGCAGTTACTCGAGCTTACAGGATACGCAGTATTTT. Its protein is CASSYSSLQDTQYF.